The present T cell receptor (beta chain) was sequenced within a study of blood T cell repertoires in COVID-19. The CDR3 is 14 residues long. Germline V gene data show CDR1 as LGHDT and CDR2 as YNNKEL (reference sequence). Deletions cut 1 base from V and 5 bases from J, with 11 bases between. Generated by immunoSEQ multiplex PCR, the TCRdb table keeps only in-frame clones and is missing some. The table has about 400,000 clones, 88% seen once. The TCR comes from a woman in her 40s with acute COVID-19. The V call is TRBV3-1 (or the pseudogene TRBV3-2), the J call TRBJ1-2; possible D gene TRBD1, 6 bases. The sample was PBMCs or T cells enriched from blood (not recorded which). The CDR3 DNA reads TGTGCCAGCAGCCAAGGACAGGTGGATTATGGCTACACCTTC. It yields the protein CASSQGQVDYGYTF.